The T cell receptor (beta chain) described here comes from a study of tumor and adjacent non-tumor tissue in lung cancer. Study overall: Stage I to III disease affected about nine men and about five women aged roughly 31 to 85. The study's findings and limits: Significantly higher TCR diversity was found in tumor than normal lung. Top 100 clones took a larger repertoire share in normal lung.

The library came from three nested PCR rounds adapted from ARM-PCR protocols. TCRdb ran MiXCR on the multiplex PCR reads and lists one entry per CDR3 protein. The sample carries 60,000 to 80,000 distinct CDR3 sequences, under 70% recorded once. The CDR3 is 12 amino acids. Points on this clonotype: As yet, its antigen is unknown. The germline gene is not matched at one end of the junction; a read error may be the cause.

No cell sorting was done before RNA was extracted from the tissue. The normal lung tissue was taken more than 3 cm from the tumor edge. The sequencing input was distant non-tumor lung tissue. V gene TRBV12-3 or TRBV12-4 combines with J gene TRBJ2-2, with D perhaps TRBD2 (5 bases). The source of this sequence is a woman between 50 and 59 years old with non-small cell lung cancer. The chain's CDR3 is CASSWYTGELFF. CDR3 DNA: TGTGCCAGCAGTTGGTACACCGGGGAACTGTTTTTT.